This is a list of T cell receptor beta chains from one sample in a study of shared clonotypes between healthy human individuals. Repertoires were generated with immunoSEQ multiplex PCR, while TCRdb's copy carries only in-frame clones and drops some. The sample lists roughly 450,000 clones, 79% occurring once. Source material: PBMCs. Every receptor here comes from a woman aged 35 to 49 in good health. Some clones in this sample may be carry-over from other donors' samples. Both conserved end residues are part of each CDR3. Fields, in order: V gene, J gene, clone size, D gene, CDR3 protein, CDR3 DNA. The D gene is left open where the match is weak. A clone size is listed for some rows: how often the clone was seen (once, few, many), or a class if it is expanded.

TRBV5-4	TRBJ2-3	few	.	CASSLTGPNTQYF	TGTGCCAGCAGCTTGACAGGGCCAAATACGCAGTATTTT
TRBV7-3	TRBJ2-1	.	TRBD2	CASSLVSGTSPGDNEQFF	TGTGCCAGCAGCTTGGTGTCCGGGACTAGTCCCGGAGACAATGAGCAGTTCTTC
TRBV11-2	TRBJ2-5	once	.	CASSLVPGETQYF	TGTGCCAGCAGCTTGGTTCCTGGAGAGACCCAGTACTTC
TRBV7-2	TRBJ2-2	few	.	CASSFNTGELFF	TGTGCCAGCAGCTTTAACACCGGGGAGCTGTTTTTT
TRBV28	TRBJ2-2	.	TRBD2	CASLSGRATGELFF	TGTGCCAGCCTTAGCGGGAGGGCCACCGGGGAGCTGTTTTTT
TRBV14	TRBJ2-7	.	.	CASSPPNF	TGTGCCAGCAGCCCCCCGAACTTC
TRBV5-1	TRBJ2-1	once	TRBD2	CASSLAVAGGPDEQFF	TGCGCCAGCAGCTTGGCCGTAGCGGGAGGGCCCGATGAGCAGTTCTTC
TRBV20-1	TRBJ1-3	few	TRBD1	CSARERTGYF	TGCAGTGCTAGAGAGCGGACAGGATATTTT
TRBV19	TRBJ2-3	.	.	CASSMSTDTQYF	TGTGCCAGTAGTATGAGTACAGATACGCAGTATTTT
TRBV5-6	TRBJ1-1	.	.	CASSLATQNTEAFF	TGTGCCAGCAGCTTGGCCACCCAGAACACTGAAGCTTTCTTT
TRBV28	TRBJ2-7	.	TRBD1	CASSIRQGPIYEQYF	TGTGCCAGCAGCATAAGACAGGGGCCTATCTACGAGCAGTACTTC
TRBV30	TRBJ1-1	.	.	CAWSDLNTEAFF	TGTGCCTGGAGTGATTTGAACACTGAAGCTTTCTTT
TRBV15	TRBJ2-5	.	TRBD2	CATSPSRGRGAQETQYF	TGTGCCACCAGCCCCTCACGCGGGAGAGGGGCCCAAGAGACCCAGTACTTC
TRBV2	TRBJ1-1	.	.	CASSEALGDHNTDAFF	TGTGCCAGCAGTGAAGCGCTTGGGGACCACAACACTGACGCTTTCTTT
TRBV18	TRBJ1-3	.	.	CASLPGPAGRNTIYF	TGTGCCAGCTTGCCCGGACCAGCTGGACGAAACACCATATATTTT
TRBV2	TRBJ2-2	.	TRBD1	CASSVRTGGSTGELFF	TGTGCCAGCAGTGTTAGGACAGGGGGCAGCACCGGGGAGCTGTTTTTT
TRBV6-5	TRBJ1-3	.	.	CASSLDLSSGNTIYF	TGTGCCAGCAGCTTGGACCTGAGCTCTGGAAACACCATATATTTT